The 3 T cell receptor beta chains reported below all come from one sample, sequenced in a study of breast tumors, draining lymph nodes, adjacent tissues. Samples came from axillary lymph nodes draining the breast cancer. One entry per CDR3 protein, called by TCRdb with MiXCR from the multiplex PCR reads. The table has around 170,000 distinct CDR3 sequences, 30% to 35% seen once; the top ten hold around 4.1%. The sample comprised axillary lymph node tissue. These receptors were collected from a female donor with breast cancer. Some clones in this sample may be carry-over from other donors' samples.

This clonotype occurred many times. This CDR3 reads CASSYGGRYGYTF. The DNA for the CDR3 is TGTGCCAGCAGTTACGGCGGGCGTTATGGCTACACCTTC. The chain recombines TRBV6-5 with TRBJ1-2; no definite D call. The CDR3 is made up of 13 amino acids. CDR1 and CDR2 from the germline V gene are MNHEY and SVGAGI. V was pared by 2 bases and J by 5 bases, with 9 bases between.

This clonotype appeared many times. The chain uses TRBV25-1 and TRBJ2-5; weak D call: TRBD2 (6 bases). This CDR3 is 15 amino acids long. V shed 1 base and J shed 2 bases, with 11 bases lying between them. The V gene's germline CDR1 is MGHDK and CDR2 SYGVNS. CDR3 in amino acids: CASSEWGDGQETQYF. Written as DNA, the CDR3 is TGTGCCAGCAGTGAATGGGGGGATGGGCAAGAGACCCAGTACTTC.

This clonotype was observed a single time. V gene TRBV2 combines with J gene TRBJ2-1, with TRBD1 matching 12 bases. V lost 7 bases to trimming and J lost 7 bases; unmatched junction nucleotides: 8. CDR3 length equals 15 residues. Germline lookup yields CDR1 SNHLY and CDR2 FYNNEI. The CDR3 region is CASIRGQGAGNEQFF. Written as DNA, the CDR3 is TGTGCCAGCATACGGGGACAGGGGGCAGGGAATGAGCAGTTCTTC.